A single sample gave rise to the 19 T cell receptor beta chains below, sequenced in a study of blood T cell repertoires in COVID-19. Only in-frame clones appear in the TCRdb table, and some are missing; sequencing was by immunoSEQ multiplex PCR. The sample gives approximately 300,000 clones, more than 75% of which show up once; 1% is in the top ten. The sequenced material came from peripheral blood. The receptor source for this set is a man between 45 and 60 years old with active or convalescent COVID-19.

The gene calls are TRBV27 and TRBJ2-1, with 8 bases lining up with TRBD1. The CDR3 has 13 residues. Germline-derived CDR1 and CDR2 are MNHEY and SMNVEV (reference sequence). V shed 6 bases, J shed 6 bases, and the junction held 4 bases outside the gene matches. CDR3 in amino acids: CASRRTGFNEQFF. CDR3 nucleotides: TGTGCCAGCAGGAGGACAGGGTTCAATGAGCAGTTCTTC.

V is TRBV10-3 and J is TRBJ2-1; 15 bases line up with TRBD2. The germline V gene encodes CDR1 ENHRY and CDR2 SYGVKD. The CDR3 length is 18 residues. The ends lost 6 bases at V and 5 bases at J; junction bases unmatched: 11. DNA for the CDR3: TGTGCCATCAGGTCGGGACTAGCGGGAGGAGGGGGGAACAATGAGCAGTTCTTC. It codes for CAIRSGLAGGGGNNEQFF.

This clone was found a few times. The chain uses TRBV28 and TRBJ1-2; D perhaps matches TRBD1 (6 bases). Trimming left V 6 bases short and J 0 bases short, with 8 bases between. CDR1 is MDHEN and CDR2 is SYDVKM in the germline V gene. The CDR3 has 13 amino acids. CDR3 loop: CASRRTANYGYTF. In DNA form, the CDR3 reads TGTGCCAGCAGACGGACAGCTAACTATGGCTACACCTTC.

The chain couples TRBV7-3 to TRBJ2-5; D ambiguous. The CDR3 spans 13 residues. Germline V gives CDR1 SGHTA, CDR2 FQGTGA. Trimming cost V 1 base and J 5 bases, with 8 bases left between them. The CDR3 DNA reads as TGTGCCAGCAGCTTAAGCCCCGGGGAGACCCAGTACTTC. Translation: CASSLSPGETQYF. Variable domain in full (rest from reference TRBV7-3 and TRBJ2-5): GAGVSQTPSNKVTEKGKYVELRCDPISGHTALYWYRQSLGQGPEFLIYFQGTGAADDSGLPNDRFFAVRPEGSVSTLKIQRTERGDSAVYLCASSLSPGETQYFGPGTRLLVL.

The CDR3 bases are TGTGCCAGCGGGTTTGACAGGGATAGCAATCAGCCCCAGCATTTT. It specifies CASGFDRDSNQPQHF. This chain connects TRBV2 to TRBJ1-5, with 7 nucleotides matching TRBD1. The V gene's germline CDR1 is SNHLY and CDR2 FYNNEI. The CDR3 length is 15 residues. Trimming removed 8 bases from V and 0 bases from J; junction bases left unmatched: 7. Filled out from reference TRBV2 and TRBJ1-5, the complete variable domain reads EPEVTQTPSHQVTQMGQEVILRCVPISNHLYFYWYRQILGQKVEFLVSFYNNEISEKSEIFDDQFSVERPDGSNFTLKIRSTKLEDSAMYFCASGFDRDSNQPQHFGDGTRLSIL.

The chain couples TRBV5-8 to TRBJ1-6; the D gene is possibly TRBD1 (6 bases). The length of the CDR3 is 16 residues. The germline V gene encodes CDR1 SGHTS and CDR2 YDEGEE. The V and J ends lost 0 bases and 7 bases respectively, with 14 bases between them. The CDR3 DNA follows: TGTGCCAGCAGCTTGGTCCGGGACAAGGAGAATTCACCCCTCCACTTT. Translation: CASSLVRDKENSPLHF. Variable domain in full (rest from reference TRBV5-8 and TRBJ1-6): EAGVTQSPTHLIKTRGQQATLRCSPISGHTSVYWYQQALGLGLQFLLWYDEGEERNRGNFPPRFSGRQFPNYSSELNVNALELEDSALYLCASSLVRDKENSPLHFGNGTRLTVT.

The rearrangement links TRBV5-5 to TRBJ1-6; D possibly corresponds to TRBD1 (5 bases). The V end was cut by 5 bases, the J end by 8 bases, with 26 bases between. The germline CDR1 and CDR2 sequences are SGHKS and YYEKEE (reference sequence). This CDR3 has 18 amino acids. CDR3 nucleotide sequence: TGTGCCAGCAGGAAGTGGCAGGCCCGATTGCAGGGCGATTCACCCCTCCACTTT. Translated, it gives CASRKWQARLQGDSPLHF.

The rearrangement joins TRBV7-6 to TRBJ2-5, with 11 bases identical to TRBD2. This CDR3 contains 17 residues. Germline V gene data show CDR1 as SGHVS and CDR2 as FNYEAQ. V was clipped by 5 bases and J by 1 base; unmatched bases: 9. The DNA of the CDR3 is TGTGCCAGCAGCCCCGATCTAGCGGGAGGCCCCCAAGAGACCCAGTACTTC. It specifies CASSPDLAGGPQETQYF.

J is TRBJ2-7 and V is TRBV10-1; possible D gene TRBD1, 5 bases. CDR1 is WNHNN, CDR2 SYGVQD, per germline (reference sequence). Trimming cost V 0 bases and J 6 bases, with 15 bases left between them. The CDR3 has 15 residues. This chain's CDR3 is CASSESSGSKSEQYF. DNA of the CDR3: TGCGCCAGCAGTGAGTCGTCAGGGTCTAAGAGCGAGCAGTACTTC.

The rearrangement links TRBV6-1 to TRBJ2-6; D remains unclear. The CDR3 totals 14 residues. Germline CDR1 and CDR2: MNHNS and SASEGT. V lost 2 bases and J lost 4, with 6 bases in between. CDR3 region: CASSEWLGANVLTF. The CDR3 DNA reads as TGTGCCAGCAGTGAATGGCTCGGGGCCAACGTCCTGACTTTC.

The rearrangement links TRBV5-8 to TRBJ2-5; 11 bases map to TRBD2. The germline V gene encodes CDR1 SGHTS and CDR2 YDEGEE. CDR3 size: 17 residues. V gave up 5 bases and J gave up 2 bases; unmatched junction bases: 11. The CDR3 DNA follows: TGTGCCAGCAGTTACTCCGGGACTAGCGGTGTTCAAGAGACCCAGTACTTC. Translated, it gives CASSYSGTSGVQETQYF.

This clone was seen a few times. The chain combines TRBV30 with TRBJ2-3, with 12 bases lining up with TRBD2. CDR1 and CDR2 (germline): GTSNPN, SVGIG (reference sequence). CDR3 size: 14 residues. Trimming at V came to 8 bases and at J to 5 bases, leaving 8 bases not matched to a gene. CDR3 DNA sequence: TGTGCCCACCGACTAGCGGGAGCGAAAGATACGCAGTATTTT. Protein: CAHRLAGAKDTQYF.

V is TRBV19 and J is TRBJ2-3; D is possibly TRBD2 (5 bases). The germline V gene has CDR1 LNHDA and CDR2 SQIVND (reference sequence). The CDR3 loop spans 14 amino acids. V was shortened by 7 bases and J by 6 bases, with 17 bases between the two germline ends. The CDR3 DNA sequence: TGTGCCAGTATGTTGGCCTCACGAGGGGATACGCAGTATTTT. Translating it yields CASMLASRGDTQYF.

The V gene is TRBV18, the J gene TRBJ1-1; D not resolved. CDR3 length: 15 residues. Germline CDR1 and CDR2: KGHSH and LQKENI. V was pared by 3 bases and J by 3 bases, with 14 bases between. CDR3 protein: CASSPREGRDTEAFF. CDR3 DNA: TGTGCCAGCTCACCTAGAGAGGGAAGGGACACTGAAGCTTTCTTT.

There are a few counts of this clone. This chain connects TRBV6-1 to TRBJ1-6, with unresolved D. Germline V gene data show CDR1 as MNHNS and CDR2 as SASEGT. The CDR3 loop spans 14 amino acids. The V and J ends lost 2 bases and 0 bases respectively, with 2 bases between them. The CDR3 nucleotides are TGTGCCAGCAGTGAACTCTCCTATAATTCACCCCTCCACTTT. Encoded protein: CASSELSYNSPLHF.

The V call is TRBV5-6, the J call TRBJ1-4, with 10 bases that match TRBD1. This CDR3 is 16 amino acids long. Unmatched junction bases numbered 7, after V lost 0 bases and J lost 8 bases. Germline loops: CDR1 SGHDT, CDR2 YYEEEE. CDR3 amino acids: CASSLGGQGKYEKLFF. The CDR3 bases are TGTGCCAGCAGCTTGGGGGGACAGGGGAAATACGAAAAACTGTTTTTT.

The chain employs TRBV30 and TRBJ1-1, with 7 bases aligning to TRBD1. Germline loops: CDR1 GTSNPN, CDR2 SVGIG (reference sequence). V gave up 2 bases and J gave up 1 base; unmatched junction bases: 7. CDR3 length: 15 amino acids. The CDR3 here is CAWSPAGGWNTEAFF. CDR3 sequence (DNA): TGTGCCTGGAGTCCGGCAGGGGGGTGGAACACTGAAGCTTTCTTT.

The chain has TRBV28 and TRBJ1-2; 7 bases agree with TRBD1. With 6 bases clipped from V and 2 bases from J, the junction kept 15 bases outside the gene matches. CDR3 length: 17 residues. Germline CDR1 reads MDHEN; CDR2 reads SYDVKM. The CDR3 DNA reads TGTGCCAGCAGCTACATCAATGTCCGGGACAGCAACTATGGCTACACCTTC. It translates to CASSYINVRDSNYGYTF.

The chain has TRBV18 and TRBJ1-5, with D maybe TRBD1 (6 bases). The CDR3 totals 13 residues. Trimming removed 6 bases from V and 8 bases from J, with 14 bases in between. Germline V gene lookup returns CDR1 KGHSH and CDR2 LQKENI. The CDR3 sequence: CASSGGGLEPQHF. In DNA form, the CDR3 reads TGTGCCAGCTCCGGGGGGGGGCTGGAGCCCCAGCATTTT.